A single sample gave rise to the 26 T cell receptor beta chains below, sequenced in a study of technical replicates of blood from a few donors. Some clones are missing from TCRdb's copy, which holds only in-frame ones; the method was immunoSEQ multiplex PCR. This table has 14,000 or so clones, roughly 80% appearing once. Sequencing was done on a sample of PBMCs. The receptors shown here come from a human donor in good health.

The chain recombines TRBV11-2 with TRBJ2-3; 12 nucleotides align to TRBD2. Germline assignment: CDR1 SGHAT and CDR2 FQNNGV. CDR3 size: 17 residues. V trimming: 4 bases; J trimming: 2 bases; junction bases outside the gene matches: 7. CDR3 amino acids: CASSSGLAGHNTDTQYF. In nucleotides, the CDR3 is TGTGCCAGCAGCTCCGGACTAGCGGGACACAACACAGATACGCAGTATTTT.

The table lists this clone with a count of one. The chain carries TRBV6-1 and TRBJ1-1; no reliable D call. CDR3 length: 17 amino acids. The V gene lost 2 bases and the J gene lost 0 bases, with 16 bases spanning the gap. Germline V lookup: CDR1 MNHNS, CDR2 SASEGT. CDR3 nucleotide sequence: TGTGCCAGCAGTGAAACGGCGTTGGGCACCCTGAACACTGAAGCTTTCTTT. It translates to CASSETALGTLNTEAFF.

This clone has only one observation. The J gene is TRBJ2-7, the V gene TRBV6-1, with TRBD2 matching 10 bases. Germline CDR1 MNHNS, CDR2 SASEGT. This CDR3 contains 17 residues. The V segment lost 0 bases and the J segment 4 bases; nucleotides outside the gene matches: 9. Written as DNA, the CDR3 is TGTGCCAGCAGTGAAGCGCTTCGTCTAGCGGGAGCTTACGAGCAGTACTTC. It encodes CASSEALRLAGAYEQYF.

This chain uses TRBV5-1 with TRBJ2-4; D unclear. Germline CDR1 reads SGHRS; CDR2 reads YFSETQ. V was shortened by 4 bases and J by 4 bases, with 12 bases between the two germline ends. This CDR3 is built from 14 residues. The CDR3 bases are TGCGCCAGCAGCCCGCCGGAGACTAAAAACATTCAGTACTTC. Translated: CASSPPETKNIQYF.

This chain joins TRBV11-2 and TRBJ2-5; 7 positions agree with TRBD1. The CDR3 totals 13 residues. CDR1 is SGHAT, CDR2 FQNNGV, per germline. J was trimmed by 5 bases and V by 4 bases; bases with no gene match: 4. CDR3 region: CASSSGQAETQYF. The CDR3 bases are TGTGCCAGCAGCTCCGGACAGGCCGAGACCCAGTACTTC.

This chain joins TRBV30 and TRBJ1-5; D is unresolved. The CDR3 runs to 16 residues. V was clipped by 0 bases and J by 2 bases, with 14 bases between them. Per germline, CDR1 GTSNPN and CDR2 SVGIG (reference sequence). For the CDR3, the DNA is TGTGCCTGGAGTGTAACGGCAGGCCCGGGCAATCAGCCCCAGCATTTT. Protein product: CAWSVTAGPGNQPQHF.

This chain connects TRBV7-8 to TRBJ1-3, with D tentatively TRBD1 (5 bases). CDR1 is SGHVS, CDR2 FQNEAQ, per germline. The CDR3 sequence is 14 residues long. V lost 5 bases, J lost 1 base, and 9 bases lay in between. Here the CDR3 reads CASSQGFSGNTIYF. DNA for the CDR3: TGTGCCAGCAGCCAGGGATTTTCTGGAAACACCATATATTTT. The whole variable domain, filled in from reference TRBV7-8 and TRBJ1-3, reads GAGVSQSPRYKVAKRGQDVALRCDPISGHVSLFWYQQALGQGPEFLTYFQNEAQLDKSGLPSDRFFAERPEGSVSTLKIQRTQQEDSAVYLCASSQGFSGNTIYFGEGSWLTVV.

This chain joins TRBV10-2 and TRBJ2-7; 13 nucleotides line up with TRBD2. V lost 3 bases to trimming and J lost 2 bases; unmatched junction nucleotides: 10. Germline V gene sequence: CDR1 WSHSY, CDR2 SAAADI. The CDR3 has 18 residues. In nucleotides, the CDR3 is TGCGCCAGCAGTGATCCCGGGACTAGCGGGACCCGCGCCTACGAGCAGTACTTC. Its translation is CASSDPGTSGTRAYEQYF.

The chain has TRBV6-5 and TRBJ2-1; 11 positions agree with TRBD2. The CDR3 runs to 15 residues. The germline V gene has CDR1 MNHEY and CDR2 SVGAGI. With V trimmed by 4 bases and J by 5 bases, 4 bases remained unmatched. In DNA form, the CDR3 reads TGTGCCAGCAGTTTTGGACTAGCGGGTGACAATGAGCAGTTCTTC. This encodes CASSFGLAGDNEQFF.

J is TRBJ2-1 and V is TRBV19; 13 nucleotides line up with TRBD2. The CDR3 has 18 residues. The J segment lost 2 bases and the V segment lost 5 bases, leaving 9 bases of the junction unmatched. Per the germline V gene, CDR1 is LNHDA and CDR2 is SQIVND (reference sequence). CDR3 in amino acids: CASSSRTSGRGTYNEQFF. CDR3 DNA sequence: TGTGCCAGTAGTTCAAGGACTAGCGGGAGAGGGACCTACAATGAGCAGTTCTTC.

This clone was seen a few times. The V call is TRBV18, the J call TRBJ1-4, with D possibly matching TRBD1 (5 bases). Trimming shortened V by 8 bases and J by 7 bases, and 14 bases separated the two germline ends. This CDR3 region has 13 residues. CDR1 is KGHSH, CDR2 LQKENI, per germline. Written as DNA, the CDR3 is TGTGCCAGCAGTCCCGGGGGAGGTGAAAAACTGTTTTTT. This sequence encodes CASSPGGGEKLFF.

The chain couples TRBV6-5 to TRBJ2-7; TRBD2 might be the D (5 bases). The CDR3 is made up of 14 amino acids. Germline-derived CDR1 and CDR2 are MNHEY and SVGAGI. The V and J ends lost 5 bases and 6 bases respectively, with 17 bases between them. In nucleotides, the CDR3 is TGTGCCAGCAGTCTATCTGAGAGGGCTAGCGAGCAGTACTTC. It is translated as CASSLSERASEQYF.

DNA for the CDR3: TGTGCCAGCAGCCCCTTACAGGGACAGCCCCAGCATTTT. This gives the protein CASSPLQGQPQHF. The chain is built from TRBV4-2 and TRBJ1-5, with D possibly being TRBD1 (6 bases). From germline, CDR1 is LGHNA and CDR2 YNFKEQ. Trimming left V 4 bases short and J 7 bases short, with 11 bases between. The CDR3 runs to 13 residues.

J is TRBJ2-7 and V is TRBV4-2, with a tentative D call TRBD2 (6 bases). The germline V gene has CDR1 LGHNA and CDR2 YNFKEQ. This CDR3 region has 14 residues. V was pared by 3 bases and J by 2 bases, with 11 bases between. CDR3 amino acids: CASSQASEAYEQYF. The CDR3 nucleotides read TGTGCCAGCAGCCAGGCTAGCGAGGCCTACGAGCAGTACTTC.

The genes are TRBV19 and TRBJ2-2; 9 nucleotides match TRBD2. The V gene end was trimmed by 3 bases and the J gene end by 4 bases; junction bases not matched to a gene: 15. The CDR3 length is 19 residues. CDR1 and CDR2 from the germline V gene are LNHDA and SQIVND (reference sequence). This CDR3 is CASSISTGGLAGATGELFF. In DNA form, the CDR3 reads TGTGCCAGTAGTATCTCGACCGGGGGGTTAGCGGGAGCCACCGGGGAGCTGTTTTTT.

In DNA, the CDR3 is TGTGCCAGCAGTTTAATGGCTAGCGGGAGTCGGAATGAGCAGTTCTTC. It codes for CASSLMASGSRNEQFF. The rearrangement links TRBV28 to TRBJ2-1; 10 positions match TRBD2. J gave up 7 bases and V 2 bases, and 8 bases lay outside the gene matches. Per the germline V gene, CDR1 is MDHEN and CDR2 is SYDVKM. The CDR3 runs to 16 residues.

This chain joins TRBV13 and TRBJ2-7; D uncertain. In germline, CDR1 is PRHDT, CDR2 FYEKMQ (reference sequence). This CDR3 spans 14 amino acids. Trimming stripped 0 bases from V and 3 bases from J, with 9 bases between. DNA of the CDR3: TGTGCCAGCAGCTTAGGCGAGAGCTACTACGAGCAGTACTTC. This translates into CASSLGESYYEQYF.

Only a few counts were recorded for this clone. The CDR3 DNA is TGTGCCAGCAGCTTACCCCGGAGGAACACTGAAGCTTTCTTT. It yields the protein CASSLPRRNTEAFF. The chain uses TRBV7-3 and TRBJ1-1; D is undetermined. This CDR3 is 14 amino acids long. CDR1 SGHTA and CDR2 FQGTGA come from the germline V gene. Trimming removed 2 bases at V and 1 base at J, with 8 bases between.

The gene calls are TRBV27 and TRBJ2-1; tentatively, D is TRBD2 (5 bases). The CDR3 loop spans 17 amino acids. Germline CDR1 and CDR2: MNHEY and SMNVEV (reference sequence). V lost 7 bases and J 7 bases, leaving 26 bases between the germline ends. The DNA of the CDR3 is TGTGCCAGCACCCCTCAGATAGCGCGCCCTCTAAAAAATGAGCAGTTCTTC. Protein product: CASTPQIARPLKNEQFF.

CDR3 sequence (DNA): TGTGCCAGCAGTGAAGCGGGGGCTAGCGGGAGTTATGGGGATGAGCAGTTCTTC. This encodes CASSEAGASGSYGDEQFF. This chain connects TRBV6-1 to TRBJ2-1; 10 bases are shared with TRBD2. V trimming: 0 bases; J trimming: 8 bases; junction bases outside the gene matches: 13. Per the germline V gene, CDR1 is MNHNS and CDR2 is SASEGT. This CDR3 comprises 18 residues.

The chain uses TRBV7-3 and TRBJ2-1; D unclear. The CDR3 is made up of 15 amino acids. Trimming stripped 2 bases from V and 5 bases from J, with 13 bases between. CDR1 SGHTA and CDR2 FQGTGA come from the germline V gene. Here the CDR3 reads CASSLPGGLNNEQFF. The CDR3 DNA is TGTGCCAGCAGCTTACCCGGCGGATTAAACAATGAGCAGTTCTTC.

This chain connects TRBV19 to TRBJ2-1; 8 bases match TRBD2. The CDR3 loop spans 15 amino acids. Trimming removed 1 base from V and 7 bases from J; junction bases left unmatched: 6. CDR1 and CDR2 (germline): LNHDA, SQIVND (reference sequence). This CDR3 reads CASSIATSEWNEQFF. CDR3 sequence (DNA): TGTGCCAGTAGTATAGCGACTAGCGAGTGGAATGAGCAGTTCTTC.

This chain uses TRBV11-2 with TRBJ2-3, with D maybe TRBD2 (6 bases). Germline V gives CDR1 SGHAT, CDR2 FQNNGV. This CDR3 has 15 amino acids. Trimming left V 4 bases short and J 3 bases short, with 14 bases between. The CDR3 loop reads CASSSAPGETDTQYF. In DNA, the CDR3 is TGTGCCAGCAGCTCTGCTCCGGGGGAGACAGATACGCAGTATTTT.

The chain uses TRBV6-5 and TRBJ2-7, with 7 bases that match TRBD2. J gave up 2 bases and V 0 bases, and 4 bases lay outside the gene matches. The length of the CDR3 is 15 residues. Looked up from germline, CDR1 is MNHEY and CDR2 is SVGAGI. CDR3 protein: CASSYSAAGAYEQYF. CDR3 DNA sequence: TGTGCCAGCAGTTACTCGGCGGCGGGGGCCTACGAGCAGTACTTC.

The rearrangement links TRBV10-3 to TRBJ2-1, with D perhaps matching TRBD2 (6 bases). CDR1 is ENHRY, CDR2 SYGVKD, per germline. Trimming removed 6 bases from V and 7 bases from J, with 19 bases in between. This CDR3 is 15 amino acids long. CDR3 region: CAISHGSMMRNEQFF. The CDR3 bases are TGTGCCATCAGCCACGGGAGTATGATGAGGAATGAGCAGTTCTTC.

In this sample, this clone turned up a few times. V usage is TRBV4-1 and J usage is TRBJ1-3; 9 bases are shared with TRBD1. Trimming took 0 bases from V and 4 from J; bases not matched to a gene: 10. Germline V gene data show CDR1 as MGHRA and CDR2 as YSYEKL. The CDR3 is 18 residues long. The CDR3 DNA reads TGCGCCAGCAGCCAAGATCTTGGGTACAGGGGGCCAGGAAACACCATATATTTT. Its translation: CASSQDLGYRGPGNTIYF.